This entry lists 29 T cell receptor beta chains sequenced from one sample in a study of response to subunit inactivated influenza vaccine. TCRdb passed the RT-PCR reads through MiXCR, listing each CDR3 protein once. The profile shows 800,000 or so distinct CDR3 sequences, 21% of them singletons. Sequenced here: PBMCs from blood, sampled roughly 5 days after vaccination. The receptor set was obtained from a man in his fifties who received an inactivated influenza vaccine.

This clonotype turned up a few times. A read error may account for a junction end that differs from germline. This chain connects TRBV5-1 to TRBJ1-1, with 7 bases fitting TRBD1. Germline V lookup: CDR1 SGHRS, CDR2 YFSETQ. The CDR3 runs to 14 residues. The CDR3 reads CVSSLGDSNTEAFF. Written as DNA, the CDR3 is TGCGTCAGCAGCTTGGGGGACAGCAACACTGAAGCTTTCTTT.

The chain couples TRBV5-1 to TRBJ2-6, with D hard to call. The CDR3 consists of 14 residues. Germline-derived CDR1 and CDR2 are SGHRS and YFSETQ. V was trimmed by 0 bases and J by 7 bases, leaving 8 bases between them. The CDR3 protein is CASSLGPIANVLTF. The CDR3 bases are TGCGCCAGCAGCTTGGGGCCGATTGCCAACGTCCTGACTTTC.

The chain recombines TRBV5-6 with TRBJ2-3; D possibly corresponds to TRBD2 (5 bases). In germline, CDR1 is SGHDT, CDR2 YYEEEE. The CDR3 spans 15 residues. The V end lost 2 bases, the J end lost 2 bases, and 12 bases lay between the germline ends. CDR3 sequence (DNA): TGTGCCAGCAGCTTACCGGACTCTTACACAGATACGCAGTATTTT. Its protein is CASSLPDSYTDTQYF.

In its sample, this clonotype was seen a few times. This sequence joins TRBV20-1 and TRBJ1-6, with a possible D match to TRBD1 (6 bases). The CDR3 spans 15 residues. The V gene's germline CDR1 is DFQATT and CDR2 SNEGSKA (reference sequence). The V end was cut by 1 base, the J end by 2 bases, with 9 bases between. The CDR3 nucleotides are TGCAGTGCTAGAGTACAGGGCACCTATAATTCACCCCTCCACTTT. Protein sequence: CSARVQGTYNSPLHF.

The chain links TRBV28 to TRBJ2-5; D ambiguous. CDR3 length: 14 residues. The germline V and J ends were trimmed by 3 bases and 3 bases, with 11 bases remaining between them. Germline V gene data show CDR1 as MDHEN and CDR2 as SYDVKM. The CDR3 spells CASSFLGFKETQYF. CDR3 sequence (DNA): TGTGCCAGCAGTTTTCTGGGGTTCAAAGAGACCCAGTACTTC.

In its sample, this clonotype was seen a few times. This chain connects TRBV5-6 to TRBJ2-1; no definite D call. Trimming shortened V by 4 bases and J by 0 bases, and 11 bases separated the two germline ends. The CDR3 length is 15 residues. CDR1 is SGHDT, CDR2 YYEEEE, per germline. The CDR3: CASSRAPSSYNEQFF. CDR3 bases: TGTGCCAGCAGCCGCGCCCCTAGCTCCTACAATGAGCAGTTCTTC.

In its sample, this clonotype was seen many times. The rearrangement uses TRBV12-3 or TRBV12-4 and TRBJ2-2; D gene uncertain. The CDR3 runs 14 residues. The V and J ends lost 6 bases and 6 bases respectively, with 14 bases between them. The CDR3 DNA reads TGTGCCAGCAGCTCACCCGGCAGTGCCGGGGAGCTGTTTTTT. Translating it yields CASSSPGSAGELFF.

This clonotype was counted between two and nine times. In nucleotides, the CDR3 is TGCAGCGTTGTTATAGCATCAGGCGAGCAGTACTTC. Translated: CSVVIASGEQYF. The chain is built from TRBV29-1 and TRBJ2-7; D ambiguous. The germline V gene encodes CDR1 SQVTM and CDR2 ANQGSEA. The CDR3 has 12 amino acids. V shed 4 bases and J shed 6 bases, with 13 bases lying between them.

This clonotype was seen many times. The chain recombines TRBV5-1 with TRBJ2-1; 10 bases line up with TRBD2. V shed 1 base and J 4 bases; nucleotides not matched to a gene: 8. The CDR3 spans 17 residues. CDR1 is SGHRS, CDR2 YFSETQ, per germline. The CDR3 sequence: CASSLPKREGRYNEQFF. The CDR3 DNA follows: TGCGCCAGCAGCTTGCCCAAGCGGGAGGGCCGGTACAATGAGCAGTTCTTC.

The chain carries TRBV5-5 and TRBJ2-3, with D perhaps TRBD2 (6 bases). Trimming shortened V by 1 base and J by 0 bases, and 12 bases separated the two germline ends. Germline V gene sequence: CDR1 SGHKS, CDR2 YYEKEE (reference sequence). This CDR3 comprises 16 residues. The DNA of the CDR3 is TGTGCCAGCAGCTTGCGCCCGGGAGTGAGCACAGATACGCAGTATTTT. This encodes CASSLRPGVSTDTQYF. The full variable domain, with the rest looked up from reference TRBV5-5 and TRBJ2-3, is DAGVTQSPTHLIKTRGQQVTLRCSPISGHKSVSWYQQVLGQGPQFIFQYYEKEERGRGNFPDRFSARQFPNYSSELNVNALLLGDSALYLCASSLRPGVSTDTQYFGPGTRLTVL.

This rearrangement joins TRBV20-1 to TRBJ2-7; D call uncertain. There are 11 residues in the CDR3. Germline V gene lookup returns CDR1 DFQATT and CDR2 SNEGSKA (reference sequence). Trimming cost V 3 bases and J 3 bases, with 6 bases left between them. This CDR3 reads CSASSFYEQYF. CDR3 nucleotide sequence: TGCAGTGCTAGTAGCTTCTACGAGCAGTACTTC.

The chain employs TRBV7-9 and TRBJ2-4, with D hard to call. This CDR3 is built from 16 residues. Trimming pared 3 bases from V and 0 bases from J, leaving 12 bases between. The germline gives CDR1 SEHNR, CDR2 FQNEAQ (reference sequence). The CDR3 is CASSFSYFQAKNIQYF. DNA of the CDR3: TGTGCCAGCAGCTTTTCTTACTTTCAAGCCAAAAACATTCAGTACTTC. The whole variable domain, filled in from reference TRBV7-9 and TRBJ2-4, reads DTGVSQNPRHKITKRGQNVTFRCDPISEHNRLYWYRQTLGQGPEFLTYFQNEAQLEKSRLLSDRFSAERPKGSFSTLEIQRTEQGDSAMYLCASSFSYFQAKNIQYFGAGTRLSVL.

This chain uses TRBV5-1 with TRBJ2-1, with 7 bases aligning to TRBD2. Germline assignment: CDR1 SGHRS and CDR2 YFSETQ. The V segment lost 4 bases and the J segment 2 bases; nucleotides outside the gene matches: 9. The CDR3 covers 16 residues. The CDR3 reads CASSDMAGVTYNEQFF. CDR3 DNA: TGCGCCAGCAGCGATATGGCGGGAGTCACCTACAATGAGCAGTTCTTC.

This clonotype was seen a handful of times. This rearrangement joins TRBV20-1 to TRBJ2-1; D is unclear. V lost 0 bases, J lost 0 bases, and 9 bases lay in between. Germline values: CDR1 DFQATT, CDR2 SNEGSKA (reference sequence). This CDR3 region has 15 residues. As DNA, the CDR3 is TGCAGTGCTAGAGATCGGCAGAGCTCCTACAATGAGCAGTTCTTC. It codes for CSARDRQSSYNEQFF.

This clonotype was found a few times. V usage is TRBV5-1 and J usage is TRBJ2-1; possible D gene TRBD2, 5 bases. Germline values: CDR1 SGHRS, CDR2 YFSETQ. The CDR3 is 15 residues long. V was pared by 5 bases and J by 7 bases, with 19 bases between. CDR3 in DNA: TGCGCCAGCAGGTATACAACTAGTTACGTTAATGAGCAGTTCTTC. Translated: CASRYTTSYVNEQFF.

This clonotype was seen only a few times. This chain uses TRBV7-6 with TRBJ2-2; D remains ambiguous. This CDR3 contains 16 residues. Germline CDR1 is SGHVS and CDR2 is FNYEAQ. V was shortened by 2 bases and J by 0 bases, with 10 bases between the two germline ends. DNA for the CDR3: TGTGCCAGCAGCTTACTAAGGGAACCGAACACCGGGGAGCTGTTTTTT. It translates to CASSLLREPNTGELFF. The full variable domain, its missing parts supplied by reference TRBV7-6 and TRBJ2-2, is GAGVSQSPRYKVTKRGQDVALRCDPISGHVSLYWYRQALGQGPEFLTYFNYEAQQDKSGLPNDRFSAERPEGSISTLTIQRTEQRDSAMYRCASSLLREPNTGELFFGEGSRLTVL.

The chain couples TRBV3-1 to TRBJ2-5, with 9 bases aligning to TRBD1. CDR1 LGHDT and CDR2 YNNKEL come from the germline V gene (reference sequence). V was pared by 0 bases and J by 5 bases, with 4 bases of the junction left unmatched. CDR3 length: 15 residues. CDR3: CASSQDTGGAETQYF. The DNA of the CDR3 is TGTGCCAGCAGCCAAGATACAGGGGGCGCGGAGACCCAGTACTTC.

This clonotype has only a few counts. The V call is TRBV9, the J call TRBJ2-2; D not certain. Germline CDR1 is SGDLS and CDR2 is YYNGEE. The V and J ends lost 4 bases and 1 base respectively, with 8 bases between them. The CDR3 consists of 14 residues. CDR3 coding DNA: TGTGCCAGCAGCACACTAAGGAACACCGGGGAGCTGTTTTTT. It yields the protein CASSTLRNTGELFF.

The sample holds a few counts of this clonotype. The rearrangement links TRBV3-1 to TRBJ2-2; the D call may be TRBD1 or TRBD2 (5 bases each). The V gene's germline CDR1 is LGHDT and CDR2 YNNKEL (reference sequence). This CDR3 spans 14 amino acids. The V end lost 4 bases, the J end lost 5 bases, and 11 bases lay between the germline ends. CDR3 sequence reads: CASSRYEGTGELFF. CDR3 DNA: TGTGCCAGCAGCCGGTACGAGGGGACCGGGGAGCTGTTTTTT.

The table lists this clonotype with a few counts. The rearrangement joins TRBV14 to TRBJ1-1, with TRBD1 as a possible D gene (5 bases). The V gene lost 5 bases and the J gene lost 3 bases, with 10 bases spanning the gap. Germline V gene sequence: CDR1 SGHDN, CDR2 FVKESK. This CDR3 comprises 13 residues. CDR3 bases: TGTGCCAGCAGCGAGGGACGGTACACTGAAGCTTTCTTT. Translated, it gives CASSEGRYTEAFF.

The chain employs TRBV20-1 and TRBJ2-1; TRBD1 or TRBD2 may be the D gene (5 bases each). From germline, CDR1 is DFQATT and CDR2 SNEGSKA (reference sequence). The CDR3 has 13 amino acids. V shed 7 bases and J shed 6 bases, with 16 bases lying between them. The CDR3 loop reads CSVRDLRFNEQFF. DNA for the CDR3: TGCAGTGTCCGGGACCTCCGCTTCAATGAGCAGTTCTTC.

This clonotype appeared a few times. The CDR3 DNA follows: TGTGCCAGCACCGGCGGGGGGGCCTTTTTCACAGATACGCAGTATTTT. This codes for CASTGGGAFFTDTQYF. The J gene is TRBJ2-3, the V gene TRBV11-2, with TRBD2 matching over 9 bases. J lost 2 bases, V lost 7 bases, and 10 bases had no gene match. The CDR3 totals 16 residues. Germline-derived CDR1 and CDR2 are SGHAT and FQNNGV.

This sequence joins TRBV28 and TRBJ2-7, with 7 bases aligning to TRBD2. CDR1 is MDHEN, CDR2 SYDVKM, per germline. The CDR3 is 13 amino acids. V shed 6 bases and J 5 bases; nucleotides not matched to a gene: 7. The CDR3 nucleotides read TGTGCCAGCAGCCTGCGGGAGCCCGACGAGCAGTACTTC. Translated, it gives CASSLREPDEQYF. The full variable domain, rest sourced from reference TRBV28 and TRBJ2-7, is DVKVTQSSRYLVKRTGEKVFLECVQDMDHENMFWYRQDPGLGLRLIYFSYDVKMKEKGDIPEGYSVSREKKERFSLILESASTNQTSMYLCASSLREPDEQYFGPGTRLTVT.

This chain connects TRBV3-1 to TRBJ1-5; D is perhaps TRBD1 (5 bases). The germline V and J ends were trimmed by 4 bases and 2 bases, with 9 bases remaining between them. CDR3 length: 14 residues. The germline gives CDR1 LGHDT, CDR2 YNNKEL (reference sequence). CDR3 bases: TGTGCCAGCAGCCTGGGACGGCGCAATCAGCCCCAGCATTTT. It specifies CASSLGRRNQPQHF.

V gene TRBV6-5 combines with J gene TRBJ2-6; TRBD2 matches 8 bases. The germline CDR1 and CDR2 sequences are MNHEY and SVGAGI. The ends lost 0 bases at V and 0 bases at J; junction bases unmatched: 4. The CDR3 spans 18 residues. CDR3 residues: CASSYSGSGVSGANVLTF. As DNA, the CDR3 is TGTGCCAGCAGTTACTCGGGTAGCGGGGTCTCTGGGGCCAACGTCCTGACTTTC.

The chain combines TRBV5-1 with TRBJ1-2; 9 bases map to TRBD1. Looked up from germline, CDR1 is SGHRS and CDR2 is YFSETQ. The CDR3 is made up of 13 amino acids. The V segment lost 0 bases and the J segment 12 bases; nucleotides outside the gene matches: 6. CDR3 sequence reads: CASSLETGGVDTF. The DNA for the CDR3 is TGCGCCAGCAGCTTGGAGACAGGGGGAGTGGACACCTTC.

The chain joins TRBV4-1 to TRBJ2-3; D possibly corresponds to TRBD1 (6 bases). This CDR3 is built from 17 residues. V was trimmed by 4 bases and J by 0 bases, leaving 17 bases between them. The germline CDR1 and CDR2 sequences are MGHRA and YSYEKL. In DNA, the CDR3 is TGCGCCAGCAGCCCAACAACCGGGACATCTAGCACAGATACGCAGTATTTT. Amino acid sequence: CASSPTTGTSSTDTQYF.

The chain is built from TRBV7-2 and TRBJ2-1; a possible D gene is TRBD2 (6 bases). The V end was cut by 2 bases, the J end by 4 bases, with 12 bases between. Per germline, CDR1 SGHTA and CDR2 FQGNSA. CDR3 size: 15 residues. CDR3 sequence (DNA): TGTGCCAGCAGCTTAATGGGCGGGATTTACAATGAGCAGTTCTTC. Translation: CASSLMGGIYNEQFF.

This clonotype occurred a few times. The chain employs TRBV11-2 and TRBJ2-3, with D possibly matching TRBD1 (6 bases). Germline V lookup: CDR1 SGHAT, CDR2 FQNNGV. Between the trimmed V and J ends, which lost 4 bases and 1 base, there was a span of 12 bases. This CDR3 has 15 amino acids. CDR3 DNA: TGTGCCAGCAGCTCCTACAGGGTAGGCACAGATACGCAGTATTTT. Its protein product is CASSSYRVGTDTQYF.